The clone carrying this TCR beta chain occurred once. This sample was taken from a study of blood T cell repertoires in COVID-19. Study information: In each case, the material was cDNA or gDNA derived from T cells, B-cell-depleted T cells, or PBMCs.

The CDR3 runs 13 residues. The V and J ends lost 5 bases and 9 bases, in that order; junction bases with no gene match: 8. Germline values: CDR1 LNHDA, CDR2 SQIVND (reference sequence). Libraries were prepared by immunoSEQ multiplex PCR; TCRdb keeps only in-frame clonotypes and omits some of them. The sample has some 170,000 clones; less than 90% are singletons. The rearrangement uses TRBV19 and TRBJ1-2; TRBD1 aligns across 8 bases. The clonotype originates from a human donor with acute COVID-19. The donor label of this sample is uncertain. The sample taken for sequencing was PBMCs or T cells enriched from blood (not recorded which). CDR3 protein: CASSLQGEHRYTF. In DNA, the CDR3 is TGTGCCAGTAGTTTACAGGGGGAGCATCGCTACACCTTC. The variable domain in full, completed from reference TRBV19 and TRBJ1-2, reads DGGITQSPKYLFRKEGQNVTLSCEQNLNHDAMYWYRQDPGQGLRLIYYSQIVNDFQKGDIAEGYSVSREKKESFPLTVTSAQKNPTAFYLCASSLQGEHRYTFGSGTRLTVV.